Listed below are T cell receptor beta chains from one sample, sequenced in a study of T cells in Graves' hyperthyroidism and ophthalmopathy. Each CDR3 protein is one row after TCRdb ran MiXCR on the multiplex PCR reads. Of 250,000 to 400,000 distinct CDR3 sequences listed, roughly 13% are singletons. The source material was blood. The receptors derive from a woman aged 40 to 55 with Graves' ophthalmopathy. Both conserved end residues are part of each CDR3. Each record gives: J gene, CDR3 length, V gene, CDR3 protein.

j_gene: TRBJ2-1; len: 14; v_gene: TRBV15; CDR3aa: CATSTLSRGNEQFF
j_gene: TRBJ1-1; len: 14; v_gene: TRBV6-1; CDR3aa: CASTSGVGSTEAFF
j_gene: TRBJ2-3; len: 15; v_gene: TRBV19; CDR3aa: CASRGLAGDRNTQYF
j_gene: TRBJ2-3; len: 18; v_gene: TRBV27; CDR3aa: CASAGPRDPRSYTDTQYF
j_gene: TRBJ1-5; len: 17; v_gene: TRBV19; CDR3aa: CASSIGPGLTRNQPQHF
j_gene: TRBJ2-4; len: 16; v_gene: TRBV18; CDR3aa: CASSPEVAGAKNIQYF
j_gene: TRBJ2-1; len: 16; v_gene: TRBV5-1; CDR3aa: CASSKPGQEAYNEQFF
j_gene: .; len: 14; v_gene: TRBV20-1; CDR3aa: CSASPGQGAYTQFF
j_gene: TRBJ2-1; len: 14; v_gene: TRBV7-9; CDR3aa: CASSPWGGYNEQFF
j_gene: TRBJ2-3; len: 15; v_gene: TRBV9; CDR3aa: CASSGAPVLRDTQYF
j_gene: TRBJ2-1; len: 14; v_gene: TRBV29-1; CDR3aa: CSVIKGSSYNEQFF
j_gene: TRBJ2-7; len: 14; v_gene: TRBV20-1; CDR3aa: CSAMRGEGTYEQYF
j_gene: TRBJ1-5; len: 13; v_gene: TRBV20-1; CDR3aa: CSAREWGPQPQHF
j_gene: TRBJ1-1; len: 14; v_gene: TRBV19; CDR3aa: CASRKGSMNTEAFF
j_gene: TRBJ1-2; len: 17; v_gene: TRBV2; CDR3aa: CASSESSGTGGDYGYTF
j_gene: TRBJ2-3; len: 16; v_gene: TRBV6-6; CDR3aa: CASSYFSGSSTDTQYF
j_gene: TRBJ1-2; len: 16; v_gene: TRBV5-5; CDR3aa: CASSLGWGTSNYGYTF
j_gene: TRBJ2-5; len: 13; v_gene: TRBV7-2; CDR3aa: CASGRGTQETQYF
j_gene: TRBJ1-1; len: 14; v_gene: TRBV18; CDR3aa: CASSPMGSDGEAFF
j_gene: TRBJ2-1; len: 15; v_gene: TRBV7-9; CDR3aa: CASSLALGFTNEQFF
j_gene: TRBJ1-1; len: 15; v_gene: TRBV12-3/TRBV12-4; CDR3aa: CASSSQTGFGTEAFF
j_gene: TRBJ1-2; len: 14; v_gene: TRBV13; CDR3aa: CASSLGQGPYGYTF
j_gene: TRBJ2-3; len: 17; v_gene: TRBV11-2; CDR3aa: CASSPGGAGASTDTQYF
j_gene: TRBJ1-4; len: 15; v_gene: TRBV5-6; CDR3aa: CASSPWWGTNEKLFF
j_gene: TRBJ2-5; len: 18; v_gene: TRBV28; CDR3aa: CASTLGLAGGSYQETQYF
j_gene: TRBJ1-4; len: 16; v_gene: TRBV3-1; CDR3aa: CASSQLGTPEGEKLFF
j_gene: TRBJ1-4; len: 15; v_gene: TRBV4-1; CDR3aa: CASSQEGTVNEKLFF
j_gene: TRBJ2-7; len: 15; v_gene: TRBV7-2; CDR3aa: CASSLGGTASYEQYF
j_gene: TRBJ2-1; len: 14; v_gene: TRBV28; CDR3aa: CARNPGAVYNEQFF
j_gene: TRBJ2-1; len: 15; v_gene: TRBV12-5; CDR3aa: CASEPATPSYNEQFF
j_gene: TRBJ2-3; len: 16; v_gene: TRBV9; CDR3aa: CASSVEGGGPTDTQYF
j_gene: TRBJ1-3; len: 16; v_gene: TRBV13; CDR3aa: CASSPWSTGVGNTIYF
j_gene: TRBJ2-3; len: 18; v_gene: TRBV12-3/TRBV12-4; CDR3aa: CASSSRLAGVLRGDTQYF
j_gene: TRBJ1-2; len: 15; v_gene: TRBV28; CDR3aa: CASSFGSESNYGYTF
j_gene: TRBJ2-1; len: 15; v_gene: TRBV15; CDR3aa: CATSPRGTSGQEQFF
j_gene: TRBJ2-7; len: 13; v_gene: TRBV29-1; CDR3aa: CSVAYGFSYEQYF